The rows below give T cell receptor beta chains drawn from one sample of a study of T cell responses to AZD1222 COVID-19 vaccine. TCRdb's table, derived via immunoSEQ multiplex PCR, lists solely in-frame clones and lacks some. Here the sample spans more than 85,000 clones, 85% to 90% being singletons. The sequencing here drew on peripheral blood, taken on day 0 of AZD1222 vaccination. All receptors come from an adult in good health. CDR3s include the opening cysteine and the closing phenylalanine or tryptophan. Fields, in order: J gene, D gene, clone size, V gene, CDR3 DNA, CDR3 protein. D genes are given only for firm matches. Clone size appears in some rows only: once, few, many, or a class for an expanded clone.

>TRBJ1-1|TRBD1|once|TRBV7-9
TGTGCCAGCAGCTTAAACAGGGGAGTCGCTGAAGCTTTCTTT
CASSLNRGVAEAFF
>TRBJ2-7|-|-|TRBV18
TGTGCCAGCTCACCAGGAACTTTCTACGAGCAGTACTTC
CASSPGTFYEQYF
>TRBJ1-2|-|-|TRBV27
TGTGCCAGCAGTCCGAGGACCGGGGGCAACTATGGCTACACCTTC
CASSPRTGGNYGYTF
>TRBJ1-2|TRBD1|-|TRBV25-1
TGTGCCAGCAGTCCCGGGACAGGAAAGGTGAACTATGGCTACACCTTC
CASSPGTGKVNYGYTF
>TRBJ2-5|-|-|TRBV2
TGTGCCAGCCAGGGGAGGGCCGAGGGGACCCAGTACTTC
CASQGRAEGTQYF
>TRBJ1-2|-|-|TRBV19
TGTGCCAGTAGTATGAAACTGTCAGCTAACTATGGCTACACCTTC
CASSMKLSANYGYTF
>TRBJ2-1|TRBD2|-|TRBV7-2
TGTGCCAGCAGGGCGGGAGGGTCCTACAATGAGCAGTTCTTC
CASRAGGSYNEQFF
>TRBJ1-4|-|-|TRBV12-3/TRBV12-4
TGTGCCAGCAGTCCAGGGGTCAAGGTCCAACTGTTTTTT
CASSPGVKVQLFF
>TRBJ1-1|TRBD1|-|TRBV7-2
TGTGCCAGCAGCCTCGACAGGGACACTGAAGCTTTCTTT
CASSLDRDTEAFF